This is a list of T cell receptor beta chains from one sample in a study of control samples from healthy donors and cancer patients. TCRdb keeps only in-frame clones here, not all; method: immunoSEQ multiplex PCR. This sample has 65,000 to 95,000 clones, with about 89% found just once. The specimen was blood. These TCRs come from a man aged 45-65 years in good health. Each CDR3 is given without its conserved first and last residue. Each record gives: CDR3 protein, V gene, clone size. Size is omitted from some rows. Given values are once, few, many or a class for expanded clones.

CDR3 protein: ASSLDGTSLTETQY
V gene: TRBV5-1
clone size: NA

CDR3 protein: ASSLDGSPSYGYT
V gene: TRBV5-4
clone size: NA

CDR3 protein: ASSVEGQGRANQPQH
V gene: TRBV9
clone size: NA

CDR3 protein: ASSHNSMNTEAF
V gene: TRBV4-1
clone size: few

CDR3 protein: ASSLWESGNTIY
V gene: TRBV28
clone size: once

CDR3 protein: ASSTGTPNQPQH
V gene: TRBV7-2
clone size: NA

CDR3 protein: AISGASGEANYGYT
V gene: TRBV10-3
clone size: NA

CDR3 protein: AISESGGDNQPQH
V gene: TRBV10-3
clone size: NA

CDR3 protein: ASSPASQPQH
V gene: TRBV2
clone size: NA

CDR3 protein: ASSPNRDGRQEAF
V gene: TRBV3-1/TRBV3-2
clone size: NA

CDR3 protein: ASSGDASSYNSPLH
V gene: TRBV6-1
clone size: NA

CDR3 protein: ASSSGTQIQETQY
V gene: TRBV5-1
clone size: few

CDR3 protein: ASSPRTSRSYEQY
V gene: TRBV9
clone size: NA

CDR3 protein: ASSVSGPTAGELF
V gene: TRBV4-1
clone size: NA

CDR3 protein: ASSVEGNGIQY
V gene: TRBV9
clone size: NA

CDR3 protein: ASSEGDGTNYGYT
V gene: TRBV27
clone size: NA

CDR3 protein: ASSPVGRPSGANVLT
V gene: TRBV7-3
clone size: once

CDR3 protein: ASSLGFTAGGNEQY
V gene: TRBV11-3
clone size: NA

CDR3 protein: ATSGGYEQY
V gene: TRBV24-1
clone size: NA

CDR3 protein: ASSQLLDSAGATNEKLF
V gene: TRBV4-2
clone size: NA

CDR3 protein: ASSPIPQGSYGYT
V gene: TRBV27
clone size: NA

CDR3 protein: ASRRIVAGPTGELF
V gene: TRBV2
clone size: NA